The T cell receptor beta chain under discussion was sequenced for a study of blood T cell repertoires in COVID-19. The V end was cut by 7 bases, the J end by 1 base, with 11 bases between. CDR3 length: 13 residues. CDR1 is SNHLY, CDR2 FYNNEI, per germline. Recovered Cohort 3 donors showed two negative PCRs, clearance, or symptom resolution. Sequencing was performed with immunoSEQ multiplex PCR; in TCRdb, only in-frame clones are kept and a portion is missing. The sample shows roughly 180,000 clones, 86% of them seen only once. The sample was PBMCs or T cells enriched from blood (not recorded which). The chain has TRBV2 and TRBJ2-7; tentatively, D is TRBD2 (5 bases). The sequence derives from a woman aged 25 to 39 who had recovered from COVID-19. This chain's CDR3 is CASKSGNSYEQYF. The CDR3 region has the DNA TGTGCCAGCAAAAGCGGAAATTCCTACGAGCAGTACTTC.